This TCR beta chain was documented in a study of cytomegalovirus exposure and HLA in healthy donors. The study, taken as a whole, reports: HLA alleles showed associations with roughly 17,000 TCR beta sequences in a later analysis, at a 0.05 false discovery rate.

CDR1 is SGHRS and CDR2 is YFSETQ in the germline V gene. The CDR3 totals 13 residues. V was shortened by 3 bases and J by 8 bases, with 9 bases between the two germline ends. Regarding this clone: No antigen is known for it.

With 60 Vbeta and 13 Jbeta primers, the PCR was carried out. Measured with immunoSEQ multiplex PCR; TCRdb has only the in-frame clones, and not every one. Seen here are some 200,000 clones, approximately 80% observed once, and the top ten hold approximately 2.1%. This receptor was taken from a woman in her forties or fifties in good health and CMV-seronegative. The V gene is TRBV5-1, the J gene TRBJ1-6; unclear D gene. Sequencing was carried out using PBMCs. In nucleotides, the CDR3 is TGCGCCAGCAGCTCAAAAACAGATTCACCCCTCCACTTT. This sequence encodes CASSSKTDSPLHF. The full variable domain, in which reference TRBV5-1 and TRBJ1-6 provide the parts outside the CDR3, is KAGVTQTPRYLIKTRGQQVTLSCSPISGHRSVSWYQQTPGQGLQFLFEYFSETQRNKGNFPGRFSGRQFSNSRSEMNVSTLELGDSALYLCASSSKTDSPLHFGNGTRLTVT.